This TCR beta chain was documented in a study of blood T cell repertoires in COVID-19. Study in general: Sites across the United States, Italy and Spain contributed samples from acute and convalescent COVID-19. T cells, B-cell-depleted T cells, or PBMCs supplied cDNA or gDNA.

How the authors handled the data: Reference gene primer amplification gave nucleated cell count estimates. Here immunoSEQ multiplex PCR was the method, and the copy in TCRdb shows in-frame clones only, minus some. V and J calls and clone size are those listed in that table; D and trimming were worked out from the DNA. Of 350,000 or so clones detected, around 90% appear once; the ten largest clones hold less than 5%. The Seattle patients, enrolled during active infection, were followed longitudinally. Trimming stripped 1 base from V and 6 bases from J, with 18 bases between. Germline V gene data show CDR1 as MNHNS and CDR2 as SASEGT. The CDR3 runs 16 residues.

J is TRBJ1-1 and V is TRBV6-1; possible D gene TRBD1, 6 bases. The source of this sequence is an older woman with COVID-19, enrolled during active disease. Sequencing was performed on peripheral blood. CDR3 protein: CASSEGRGGRRSEAFF. CDR3 coding DNA: TGTGCCAGCAGTGAAGGGAGGGGGGGGCGACGGTCTGAAGCTTTCTTT.